One and the same sample provided the 18 T cell receptor beta chains below, sequenced in a study of siplizumab effects on memory and regulatory T cells. The method was immunoSEQ multiplex PCR; TCRdb's version includes in-frame clones alone and lacks a portion of them. In the table there are some 80,000 clones, approximately 95% of which are singletons. Input material: CD8+ T cells sorted from blood. The receptors were gathered from a human donor in good health.

V gene TRBV6-1 combines with J gene TRBJ2-3; 10 nucleotides match TRBD2. The V segment lost 2 bases and the J segment 4 bases; nucleotides outside the gene matches: 9. The CDR3 loop spans 17 amino acids. Looked up from germline, CDR1 is MNHNS and CDR2 is SASEGT. CDR3 amino acids: CASSEFGLAGEADTQYF. The CDR3 DNA sequence: TGTGCCAGCAGTGAATTTGGTCTAGCGGGAGAGGCAGATACGCAGTATTTT.

CDR3 region: CASSSTRSLGDTQYF. The CDR3 DNA sequence: TGCGCCAGCAGCAGTACTAGAAGTCTTGGAGATACGCAGTATTTT. The chain has TRBV5-1 and TRBJ2-3; possible D gene TRBD2, 5 bases. Germline CDR1 and CDR2: SGHRS and YFSETQ. With 4 bases removed from V and 5 bases from J, the gap between germline ends came to 17 bases. The CDR3 is made up of 15 amino acids.

V and J are TRBV10-1 and TRBJ2-3; 8 nucleotides line up with TRBD2. The trim removed 6 bases at V and 4 bases at J, leaving 9 bases unmatched. The germline CDR1 and CDR2 sequences are WNHNN and SYGVQD (reference sequence). This CDR3 spans 15 amino acids. For the CDR3, the DNA is TGCGCCAGCAGCGGAGCGGGAGAGGGTGCAGATACGCAGTATTTT. It encodes CASSGAGEGADTQYF.

V gene TRBV6-4 combines with J gene TRBJ2-7; D is perhaps TRBD1 or TRBD2 (5 bases each). Trimming stripped 6 bases from V and 1 base from J, with 13 bases between. The CDR3 is 14 residues long. Germline-derived CDR1 and CDR2 are MRHNA and SNTAGT. The CDR3 spells CASSSRDVSYEQYF. In DNA, the CDR3 is TGTGCCAGCAGCTCCAGGGACGTATCCTACGAGCAGTACTTC.

The V call is TRBV7-3, the J call TRBJ2-5, with 9 bases that match TRBD2. The V gene's germline CDR1 is SGHTA and CDR2 FQGTGA. The CDR3 covers 14 residues. V shed 5 bases, J shed 4 bases, and the junction held 5 bases outside the gene matches. The CDR3, as DNA: TGTGCCAGCAGCCCGGGGACTAGCAGAGAGACCCAGTACTTC. Encoded protein: CASSPGTSRETQYF. Full variable domain (remainder filled in from reference TRBV7-3 and TRBJ2-5): GAGVSQTPSNKVTEKGKYVELRCDPISGHTALYWYRQSLGQGPEFLIYFQGTGAADDSGLPNDRFFAVRPEGSVSTLKIQRTERGDSAVYLCASSPGTSRETQYFGPGTRLLVL.

The rearrangement joins TRBV5-1 to TRBJ2-1; 8 nucleotides align to TRBD2. The ends lost 2 bases at V and 8 bases at J; junction bases unmatched: 9. Germline lookup yields CDR1 SGHRS and CDR2 YFSETQ. The CDR3 covers 15 residues. CDR3 coding DNA: TGCGCCAGCAGCTTCGGGGGGGCCGAGGGGGATGAGCAGTTCTTC. Its protein product is CASSFGGAEGDEQFF.

This sequence joins TRBV28 and TRBJ2-3, with D perhaps being TRBD1 or TRBD2 (6 bases each). This CDR3 region has 16 residues. V was trimmed by 5 bases and J by 7 bases, leaving 22 bases between them. Germline V gene data show CDR1 as MDHEN and CDR2 as SYDVKM. CDR3 loop: CASSDLGGQRENTQYF. CDR3 coding DNA: TGTGCCAGCAGTGACTTGGGGGGCCAGAGGGAAAATACGCAGTATTTT. Combining the CDR3 with reference TRBV28 and TRBJ2-3 gives the whole variable domain DVKVTQSSRYLVKRTGEKVFLECVQDMDHENMFWYRQDPGLGLRLIYFSYDVKMKEKGDIPEGYSVSREKKERFSLILESASTNQTSMYLCASSDLGGQRENTQYFGPGTRLTVL.

J is TRBJ2-5 and V is TRBV7-8; the D is unclear. V shed 2 bases and J shed 0 bases, with 7 bases lying between them. This CDR3 region has 14 residues. Germline lookup yields CDR1 SGHVS and CDR2 FQNEAQ. The CDR3 bases are TGTGCCAGCAGCTTAAATGCGGACCAAGAGACCCAGTACTTC. As protein: CASSLNADQETQYF.

The chain couples TRBV19 to TRBJ2-7, with 8 nucleotides matching TRBD1. Germline V lookup: CDR1 LNHDA, CDR2 SQIVND (reference sequence). Trimming removed 2 bases from V and 6 bases from J; junction bases left unmatched: 12. This CDR3 is built from 16 residues. CDR3 DNA: TGTGCCAGTAGTATAAGCCACCGGCAGGGGGCTGGCGAGCAGTACTTC. Amino acids: CASSISHRQGAGEQYF.

The chain is built from TRBV2 and TRBJ2-3; D is unclear. Germline V gene sequence: CDR1 SNHLY, CDR2 FYNNEI. This CDR3 region has 14 residues. Deletions cut 3 bases from V and 5 bases from J, with 12 bases between. The CDR3 loop reads CASSEDLPEDTQYF. The CDR3 bases are TGTGCCAGCAGTGAGGACCTCCCGGAAGATACGCAGTATTTT. The full variable domain, in which reference TRBV2 and TRBJ2-3 provide the parts outside the CDR3, is EPEVTQTPSHQVTQMGQEVILRCVPISNHLYFYWYRQILGQKVEFLVSFYNNEISEKSEIFDDQFSVERPDGSNFTLKIRSTKLEDSAMYFCASSEDLPEDTQYFGPGTRLTVL.

The chain uses TRBV10-3 and TRBJ1-5; no definite D call. CDR3 length: 14 residues. V lost 10 bases, J lost 7 bases, and 20 bases lay in between. Germline CDR1 reads ENHRY; CDR2 reads SYGVKD. Here the CDR3 DNA reads TGTGCCACCAAAGCAGAGGGCTCGGAACAGCCCCAGCATTTT. It codes for CATKAEGSEQPQHF.

J is TRBJ2-1 and V is TRBV29-1, with D possibly called TRBD1 or TRBD2 (5 bases each). From germline, CDR1 is SQVTM and CDR2 ANQGSEA. The CDR3 totals 14 residues. The V gene lost 5 bases and the J gene lost 0 bases, with 11 bases spanning the gap. CDR3 sequence (DNA): TGCAGCGTTCAGTGGGGGAGCTCCTACAATGAGCAGTTCTTC. Its translation: CSVQWGSSYNEQFF.

CDR3 DNA sequence: TGTGCCAGCAGGGACTTGGGGGCGGAGCAGTTCTTC. Translation gives CASRDLGAEQFF. The rearrangement uses TRBV6-5 and TRBJ2-1, with D possibly being TRBD1 (6 bases). Germline CDR1 reads MNHEY; CDR2 reads SVGAGI. Trimming removed 6 bases at V and 10 bases at J, with 13 bases between. This CDR3 contains 12 residues.

The rearrangement joins TRBV10-1 to TRBJ2-5; D is unresolved. The J call may be wrong; the DNA end is better matched by TRBJ2-7. The germline gives CDR1 WNHNN, CDR2 SYGVQD (reference sequence). The CDR3 is made up of 13 amino acids. The CDR3 reads CASSSGLSGEQYF. CDR3 sequence (DNA): TGCGCCAGCAGTTCAGGCCTCTCGGGCGAGCAGTACTTC.

V usage is TRBV28 and J usage is TRBJ2-7, with TRBD2 matching 9 bases. CDR3 size: 15 residues. With 3 bases clipped from V and 4 bases from J, the junction kept 7 bases outside the gene matches. Per the germline V gene, CDR1 is MDHEN and CDR2 is SYDVKM. The CDR3 reads CASSFKAGGWYEQYF. Here the CDR3 DNA reads TGTGCCAGCAGTTTCAAGGCGGGAGGGTGGTACGAGCAGTACTTC.

The chain has TRBV5-1 and TRBJ2-7; 8 positions agree with TRBD1. Germline CDR1 is SGHRS and CDR2 is YFSETQ. With 3 bases clipped from V and 0 bases from J, the junction kept 2 bases outside the gene matches. The CDR3 has 14 residues. DNA for the CDR3: TGCGCCAGCAGCTGGACAGGGCGCTCCTACGAGCAGTACTTC. This encodes CASSWTGRSYEQYF.

The chain is built from TRBV2 and TRBJ1-3; D is uncertain. CDR3 length: 14 amino acids. Trimming cost V 1 base and J 8 bases, with 12 bases left between them. The V gene's germline CDR1 is SNHLY and CDR2 FYNNEI. Here the CDR3 DNA reads TGTGCCAGCAGTGAAGTCGCGGGCACGGACACCATATATTTT. Translating gives CASSEVAGTDTIYF.

V gene TRBV7-9 combines with J gene TRBJ2-1; 8 nucleotides agree with TRBD1. Unmatched junction bases numbered 4, after V lost 4 bases and J lost 5 bases. Germline V CDR1 and CDR2: SEHNR, FQNEAQ (reference sequence). The CDR3 is 14 amino acids. CDR3 in DNA: TGTGCCAGCAGCTCGGGGACAGGAGACAATGAGCAGTTCTTC. As protein: CASSSGTGDNEQFF.